This passage covers 11 T cell receptor beta chains from one sample sequenced in a study of blood T cell repertoires in COVID-19. Produced via immunoSEQ multiplex PCR; TCRdb's table is partial and in-frame only. The repertoire holds 130,000 to 150,000 clones, around nine tenths seen once, with 0.95% to 1.5% in the top ten. The sample consisted of PBMCs or T cells enriched from blood (not recorded which). The receptors were gathered from a woman in her twenties or thirties with acute COVID-19.

The gene calls are TRBV27 and TRBJ2-7; a possible D gene is TRBD2 (6 bases). V shed 3 bases and J shed 0 bases, with 12 bases lying between them. The germline gives CDR1 MNHEY, CDR2 SMNVEV (reference sequence). This CDR3 has 15 amino acids. CDR3 in amino acids: CASSFSRDSSYEQYF. The CDR3, as DNA: TGTGCCAGCAGTTTCTCGCGGGATAGCTCCTACGAGCAGTACTTC.

The rearrangement links TRBV6-5 to TRBJ2-1; TRBD1 aligns across 7 bases. The germline V gene encodes CDR1 MNHEY and CDR2 SVGAGI. The V and J ends lost 10 bases and 2 bases, in that order; junction bases with no gene match: 11. CDR3 size: 15 residues. The DNA of the CDR3 is TGTGCCACCAGCATCTCGACAGGGCCCTACAATGAGCAGTTCTTC. This sequence encodes CATSISTGPYNEQFF.

This chain links TRBV18 with TRBJ2-3, with D maybe TRBD1 (6 bases). This CDR3 is built from 13 residues. Per germline, CDR1 KGHSH and CDR2 LQKENI. The germline V and J ends were trimmed by 2 bases and 7 bases, with 10 bases remaining between them. The CDR3 region is CASSPTGMNTQYF. CDR3 coding DNA: TGTGCCAGCTCACCAACAGGGATGAATACGCAGTATTTT. Full variable domain (rest looked up from reference TRBV18 and TRBJ2-3): NAGVMQNPRHLVRRRGQEARLRCSPMKGHSHVYWYRQLPEEGLKFMVYLQKENIIDESGMPKERFSAEFPKEGPSILRIQQVVRGDSAAYFCASSPTGMNTQYFGPGTRLTVL.

CDR3 DNA sequence: TGTGCCAGCAGGTTGATGAGCTCCTACAATGAGCAGTTCTTC. Encoded protein: CASRLMSSYNEQFF. The V and J genes are TRBV6-5 and TRBJ2-1; no clear D. Trimming took 6 bases from V and 0 from J, leaving 9 bases between them. Germline assignment: CDR1 MNHEY and CDR2 SVGAGI. This CDR3 contains 14 residues.

This chain links TRBV11-3 with TRBJ2-2; 8 bases map to TRBD2. The CDR3 length is 16 residues. Germline V CDR1 and CDR2: SGHNT, YENEEA. Germline trimming cut 8 bases from V and 6 bases from J; bases unmatched to any gene: 14. The CDR3 DNA reads TGTGCCAGCGCCAGGGCTAGCGGGCAAACCCCCGGGGAGCTGTTTTTT. Translation: CASARASGQTPGELFF. Full variable domain (remainder filled in from reference TRBV11-3 and TRBJ2-2): EAGVVQSPRYKIIEKKQPVAFWCNPISGHNTLYWYLQNLGQGPELLIRYENEEAVDDSQLPKDRFSAERLKGVDSTLKIQPAELGDSAVYLCASARASGQTPGELFFGEGSRLTVL.

The gene calls are TRBV3-1 (or the pseudogene TRBV3-2) and TRBJ1-6, with D possibly TRBD1 on 5 matching bases. Trimming cost V 0 bases and J 6 bases, with 18 bases left between them. Germline V lookup: CDR1 LGHDT, CDR2 YNNKEL (reference sequence). The CDR3 length is 18 residues. CDR3 DNA sequence: TGTGCCAGCAGCCAAGATGTAGTCGGGCCCGGGGGTAATTCACCCCTCCACTTT. Translated: CASSQDVVGPGGNSPLHF.

The chain uses TRBV7-2 and TRBJ2-4, with 7 bases lining up with TRBD1. Trimming cost V 8 bases and J 1 base; bases outside gene matches: 5. The CDR3 is made up of 14 amino acids. Germline V gene lookup returns CDR1 SGHTA and CDR2 FQGNSA. The CDR3 nucleotides read TGTGCCAGCGGGGTGACAGGGGCCAAAAACATTCAGTACTTC. Residues: CASGVTGAKNIQYF.

With regard to this clone: The junction does not match germline at one end; this may be a read error. The CDR3 coding sequence is TGTGCTAGCAGCCCCGTAGAGCCCAACTCTGGGGCCAACGTCCTGACTTTC. It specifies CASSPVEPNSGANVLTF. V usage is TRBV7-7 and J usage is TRBJ2-6, with unresolved D. CDR1 and CDR2 from the germline V gene are SSHAT and FNYEAQ (reference sequence). This CDR3 region has 17 residues.

The rearrangement joins TRBV28 to TRBJ2-7; 7 positions agree with TRBD1. The CDR3 has 14 residues. The junction had 7 bases not matched to a gene; V was cut back by 2 bases and J by 6 bases. Germline CDR1 and CDR2: MDHEN and SYDVKM. DNA for the CDR3: TGTGCCAGCAGTTTAAAAGGGACAGCTAGCGAGCAGTACTTC. Its protein is CASSLKGTASEQYF.

This clone was counted between two and nine times. The chain has TRBV28 and TRBJ1-2; maybe TRBD1 (6 bases). V lost 6 bases and J lost 0, with 17 bases in between. The CDR3 length is 16 residues. Germline CDR1 and CDR2: MDHEN and SYDVKM. CDR3 residues: CASSSPRGGPNYGYTF. The DNA of the CDR3 is TGTGCCAGCAGCTCCCCGAGGGGGGGGCCTAACTATGGCTACACCTTC.

The chain is built from TRBV30 and TRBJ2-1; 13 bases map to TRBD2. Losses at the gene ends were 8 bases for V and 7 bases for J; bases not matched to a gene: 5. The germline CDR1 and CDR2 sequences are GTSNPN and SVGIG (reference sequence). The CDR3 is made up of 13 amino acids. The CDR3 is CAGRLAGGNEQFF. The CDR3 DNA sequence: TGTGCCGGCCGACTAGCGGGAGGTAATGAGCAGTTCTTC.